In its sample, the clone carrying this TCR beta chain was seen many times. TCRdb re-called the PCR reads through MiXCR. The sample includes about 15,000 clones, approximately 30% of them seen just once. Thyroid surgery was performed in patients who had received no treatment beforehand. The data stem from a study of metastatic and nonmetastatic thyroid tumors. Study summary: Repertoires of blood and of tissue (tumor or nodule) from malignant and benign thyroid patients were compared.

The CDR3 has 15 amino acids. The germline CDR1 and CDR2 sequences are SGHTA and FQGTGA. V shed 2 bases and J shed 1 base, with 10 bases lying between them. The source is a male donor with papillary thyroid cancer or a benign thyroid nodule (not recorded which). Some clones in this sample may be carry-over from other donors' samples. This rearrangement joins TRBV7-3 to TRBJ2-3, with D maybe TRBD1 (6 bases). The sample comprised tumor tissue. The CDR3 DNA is TGTGCCAGCAGCTTATCGGGACACCGCACAGATACGCAGTATTTT. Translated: CASSLSGHRTDTQYF.